This is a list of T cell receptor beta chains from one sample in a study of identical twins. TCRdb reprocessed the 5' RACE reads via MiXCR and lists one record per CDR3 protein. There are hundreds of thousands of distinct CDR3 sequences in the sample; roughly 6% occur only once, and around 1.7% lies in the top ten. Sequencing was performed on naive T cells sorted from blood. All receptors derive from a man between 18 and 29 years old in good health. Each CDR3 is given with its conserved first and last residue. A D gene is named only where the DNA matches it firmly. Clone size appears in some rows only: once, few, many, or a class for an expanded clone.

J gene: TRBJ1-1
D gene: TRBD1
clone size: many
V gene: TRBV29-1
CDR3 protein: CSVGTGTNTEAFF
CDR3 DNA: TGCAGCGTGGGGACAGGGACTAACACTGAAGCTTTCTTT

J gene: TRBJ2-5
D gene: NA
clone size: many
V gene: TRBV12-3/TRBV12-4
CDR3 protein: CASSTPSHHGGETQYF
CDR3 DNA: TGTGCCAGCAGTACCCCGAGCCACCACGGAGGAGAGACCCAGTACTTC

J gene: TRBJ1-1
D gene: TRBD1
clone size: few
V gene: TRBV7-9
CDR3 protein: CASSFSWTGRNTEAFF
CDR3 DNA: TGTGCCAGCAGCTTTTCCTGGACAGGCAGGAACACTGAAGCTTTCTTT

J gene: TRBJ2-2
D gene: NA
clone size: few
V gene: TRBV29-1
CDR3 protein: CSVVDGPVNTGELFF
CDR3 DNA: TGCAGCGTCGTGGACGGACCGGTGAACACCGGGGAGCTGTTTTTT

J gene: TRBJ2-7
D gene: NA
clone size: many
V gene: TRBV6-6
CDR3 protein: CASSYSIQVEQYF
CDR3 DNA: TGTGCCAGCAGTTACTCGATACAGGTCGAGCAGTACTTC

J gene: TRBJ2-7
D gene: TRBD2
clone size: few
V gene: TRBV6-6
CDR3 protein: CATVGGRADEQYF
CDR3 DNA: TGTGCCACCGTTGGCGGGAGGGCCGACGAGCAGTACTTC

J gene: TRBJ2-3
D gene: TRBD2
clone size: few
V gene: TRBV12-3/TRBV12-4
CDR3 protein: CASSPALAGLGADTQYF
CDR3 DNA: TGTGCCAGCAGTCCCGCCCTAGCGGGGTTGGGGGCAGATACGCAGTATTTT

J gene: TRBJ2-1
D gene: TRBD2
clone size: NA
V gene: TRBV11-2
CDR3 protein: CASSPGTSGVDEQFF
CDR3 DNA: TGTGCCAGCAGCCCCGGGACTAGTGGTGTTGATGAGCAGTTCTTC

J gene: TRBJ2-1
D gene: NA
clone size: many
V gene: TRBV25-1
CDR3 protein: CASADQNYNEQFF
CDR3 DNA: TGTGCCAGCGCGGACCAAAACTACAATGAGCAGTTCTTC

J gene: TRBJ1-1
D gene: NA
clone size: NA
V gene: TRBV12-3/TRBV12-4
CDR3 protein: CASSHGTRTEAFF
CDR3 DNA: TGTGCCAGCAGCCACGGGACACGGACTGAAGCTTTCTTT

J gene: TRBJ2-1
D gene: NA
clone size: many
V gene: TRBV5-1
CDR3 protein: CASSLSRGLSYNEQFF
CDR3 DNA: TGCGCCAGCAGCCTATCCAGGGGACTCTCCTACAATGAGCAGTTCTTC

J gene: TRBJ2-5
D gene: NA
clone size: many
V gene: TRBV15
CDR3 protein: CATSSARETQYF
CDR3 DNA: TGTGCCACCAGTTCAGCGAGAGAGACCCAGTACTTC

J gene: TRBJ1-2
D gene: NA
clone size: many
V gene: TRBV4-3
CDR3 protein: CASSQEGRGDYGYTF
CDR3 DNA: TGCGCCAGCAGCCAAGAGGGGAGGGGGGACTATGGCTACACCTTC

J gene: TRBJ2-2
D gene: NA
clone size: many
V gene: TRBV6-1
CDR3 protein: CASCGSGYTGELFF
CDR3 DNA: TGTGCCAGCTGTGGTTCAGGGTACACCGGGGAGCTGTTTTTT

J gene: TRBJ2-3
D gene: NA
clone size: few
V gene: TRBV29-1
CDR3 protein: CSVEGPHGTDTQYF
CDR3 DNA: TGCAGCGTTGAAGGCCCCCACGGGACGGATACGCAGTATTTT

J gene: TRBJ2-5
D gene: NA
clone size: many
V gene: TRBV18
CDR3 protein: CASSPPTGPIETQYF
CDR3 DNA: TGTGCCAGCTCACCACCGACAGGTCCGATCGAGACCCAGTACTTC

J gene: TRBJ1-1
D gene: NA
clone size: NA
V gene: TRBV3-1
CDR3 protein: CASSQGSQGSNTEAFF
CDR3 DNA: TGTGCCAGCAGCCAAGGTTCTCAAGGGTCGAACACTGAAGCTTTCTTT

J gene: TRBJ1-5
D gene: NA
clone size: many
V gene: TRBV12-3/TRBV12-4
CDR3 protein: CASRVQGNQPQHF
CDR3 DNA: TGTGCCAGCAGAGTCCAGGGCAATCAGCCCCAGCATTTT

J gene: TRBJ2-3
D gene: TRBD2
clone size: NA
V gene: TRBV6-2/TRBV6-3
CDR3 protein: CASSLPTSGLGSRPDTQYF
CDR3 DNA: TGTGCCAGCAGTCTTCCGACTAGCGGGTTGGGTTCACGTCCAGATACGCAGTATTTT

J gene: TRBJ2-7
D gene: NA
clone size: NA
V gene: TRBV6-2/TRBV6-3
CDR3 protein: CASSSYAPLGQYF
CDR3 DNA: TGTGCCAGCAGTTCCTACGCTCCTTTGGGGCAGTACTTC

J gene: TRBJ2-1
D gene: TRBD2
clone size: many
V gene: TRBV20-1
CDR3 protein: CSAPRGGGYNEQFF
CDR3 DNA: TGCAGTGCGCCCCGGGGGGGCGGGTACAATGAGCAGTTCTTC

J gene: TRBJ2-7
D gene: NA
clone size: many
V gene: TRBV6-2/TRBV6-3
CDR3 protein: CAASGAHYEQYF
CDR3 DNA: TGTGCCGCCTCCGGGGCCCACTACGAGCAGTACTTC

J gene: TRBJ2-2
D gene: NA
clone size: NA
V gene: TRBV3-1
CDR3 protein: CASSPSSLGNTGELFF
CDR3 DNA: TGTGCCAGCAGCCCATCTAGCTTGGGGAACACCGGGGAGCTGTTTTTT

J gene: TRBJ1-5
D gene: NA
clone size: NA
V gene: TRBV20-1
CDR3 protein: CSAQPGNRNQPQHF
CDR3 DNA: TGCAGTGCCCAGCCGGGAAATCGGAATCAGCCCCAGCATTTT

J gene: TRBJ2-1
D gene: NA
clone size: NA
V gene: TRBV5-1
CDR3 protein: CASSLETVSYNEQFF
CDR3 DNA: TGCGCCAGCAGCTTGGAAACGGTATCCTACAATGAGCAGTTCTTC

J gene: TRBJ2-3
D gene: NA
clone size: many
V gene: TRBV20-1
CDR3 protein: CSASQDPALDTQYF
CDR3 DNA: TGCAGTGCTAGTCAGGACCCGGCTTTGGATACGCAGTATTTT

J gene: TRBJ1-2
D gene: NA
clone size: NA
V gene: TRBV6-2/TRBV6-3
CDR3 protein: CASSYGSSTHGYTF
CDR3 DNA: TGTGCCAGCAGTTACGGTTCAAGTACCCATGGCTACACCTTC

J gene: TRBJ2-3
D gene: NA
clone size: NA
V gene: TRBV6-2/TRBV6-3
CDR3 protein: CASSYSSFGPSTDTQYF
CDR3 DNA: TGTGCCAGCAGTTACTCGAGTTTCGGACCTAGCACAGATACGCAGTATTTT

J gene: TRBJ2-1
D gene: NA
clone size: many
V gene: TRBV9
CDR3 protein: CASSVVFNEQFF
CDR3 DNA: TGTGCCAGCAGCGTAGTTTTCAATGAGCAGTTCTTC

J gene: TRBJ2-1
D gene: NA
clone size: NA
V gene: TRBV10-3
CDR3 protein: CAIRTTQEQFF
CDR3 DNA: TGTGCCATCAGGACGACACAAGAGCAGTTCTTC

J gene: TRBJ2-3
D gene: NA
clone size: many
V gene: TRBV5-1
CDR3 protein: CASGVADTQYF
CDR3 DNA: TGCGCCAGCGGGGTCGCAGATACGCAGTATTTT

J gene: TRBJ2-1
D gene: NA
clone size: few
V gene: TRBV24-1
CDR3 protein: CATSDYGLPLTYNEQFF
CDR3 DNA: TGTGCCACCAGTGACTACGGACTCCCCCTGACCTACAATGAGCAGTTCTTC

J gene: TRBJ2-1
D gene: TRBD2
clone size: many
V gene: TRBV4-2
CDR3 protein: CASSQDRAGAYNEQFF
CDR3 DNA: TGTGCCAGCAGCCAAGATAGAGCGGGAGCCTACAATGAGCAGTTCTTC

J gene: TRBJ2-2
D gene: TRBD1
clone size: many
V gene: TRBV11-2
CDR3 protein: CASSFTQGAHTGELFF
CDR3 DNA: TGTGCCAGCAGCTTTACGCAGGGGGCCCACACCGGGGAGCTGTTTTTT

J gene: TRBJ2-7
D gene: NA
clone size: few
V gene: TRBV6-2/TRBV6-3
CDR3 protein: CASNYPYYEQYF
CDR3 DNA: TGTGCCAGCAATTACCCCTACTACGAGCAGTACTTC

J gene: TRBJ2-5
D gene: NA
clone size: NA
V gene: TRBV27
CDR3 protein: CASSFSLESSKRETQYF
CDR3 DNA: TGTGCCAGCAGTTTTTCCCTTGAATCCTCCAAGAGAGAGACCCAGTACTTC

J gene: TRBJ2-2
D gene: NA
clone size: NA
V gene: TRBV29-1
CDR3 protein: CSGSYTGELFF
CDR3 DNA: TGCAGCGGCAGCTACACCGGGGAGCTGTTTTTT

J gene: TRBJ2-4
D gene: NA
clone size: NA
V gene: TRBV11-2
CDR3 protein: CASSPAQGGAKNIQYF
CDR3 DNA: TGTGCCAGCAGCCCGGCTCAAGGGGGAGCCAAAAACATTCAGTACTTC

J gene: TRBJ2-5
D gene: NA
clone size: few
V gene: TRBV9
CDR3 protein: CASSVASGKETQYF
CDR3 DNA: TGTGCCAGCAGCGTAGCGTCAGGCAAAGAGACCCAGTACTTC

J gene: TRBJ1-5
D gene: NA
clone size: many
V gene: TRBV27
CDR3 protein: CASKPGEGNQPQHF
CDR3 DNA: TGTGCCAGCAAGCCGGGGGAAGGCAATCAGCCCCAGCATTTT

J gene: TRBJ2-3
D gene: NA
clone size: NA
V gene: TRBV29-1
CDR3 protein: CSDLSGGITDTQYF
CDR3 DNA: TGCAGCGATCTTAGCGGAGGGATCACAGATACGCAGTATTTT

J gene: TRBJ2-1
D gene: NA
clone size: NA
V gene: TRBV2
CDR3 protein: CASIWSNEQFF
CDR3 DNA: TGTGCCAGCATCTGGTCCAATGAGCAGTTCTTC

J gene: TRBJ2-5
D gene: NA
clone size: NA
V gene: TRBV27
CDR3 protein: CASRNPVSGRFQETQYF
CDR3 DNA: TGTGCCAGCAGAAACCCAGTGTCAGGCCGATTCCAAGAGACCCAGTACTTC

J gene: TRBJ2-5
D gene: TRBD2
clone size: few
V gene: TRBV24-1
CDR3 protein: CATRAGAGETQYF
CDR3 DNA: TGTGCCACTCGAGCGGGAGCGGGTGAGACCCAGTACTTC

J gene: TRBJ2-1
D gene: NA
clone size: many
V gene: TRBV10-3
CDR3 protein: CAISESPPEQFF
CDR3 DNA: TGTGCCATCAGTGAGAGCCCGCCGGAGCAGTTCTTC

J gene: TRBJ1-1
D gene: NA
clone size: many
V gene: TRBV6-1
CDR3 protein: CASSTPGTNTEAFF
CDR3 DNA: TGTGCCAGCAGTACCCCGGGAACAAACACTGAAGCTTTCTTT

J gene: TRBJ1-2
D gene: TRBD1
clone size: many
V gene: TRBV12-3/TRBV12-4
CDR3 protein: CASTQLRTGNGYTF
CDR3 DNA: TGTGCCAGCACCCAACTCAGGACAGGGAATGGCTACACCTTC

J gene: TRBJ1-5
D gene: NA
clone size: few
V gene: TRBV6-5
CDR3 protein: CASSFDRFYSNQPQHF
CDR3 DNA: TGTGCCAGCAGTTTTGACAGGTTTTATAGCAATCAGCCCCAGCATTTT

J gene: TRBJ1-1
D gene: NA
clone size: many
V gene: TRBV20-1
CDR3 protein: CSAPRAFEAFF
CDR3 DNA: TGCAGTGCCCCAAGGGCGTTTGAAGCTTTCTTT

J gene: TRBJ2-5
D gene: TRBD2
clone size: NA
V gene: TRBV2
CDR3 protein: CASTSLGLAEETQYF
CDR3 DNA: TGTGCCAGCACCTCCTTGGGACTAGCGGAAGAGACCCAGTACTTC